This T cell receptor (beta chain) was captured in a study of T cell responses to AZD1222 COVID-19 vaccine. Findings of the study overall: Donors were mostly white British, more females; clonal diversity possibly underestimated. Only a handful of individuals given AZD1222 were seropositive at baseline. Dominant CD4 TCR responses targeted spike regions 160-218 and 743-854. Repertoires were obtained solely post-peak T cell response.

Repertoires were generated with immunoSEQ multiplex PCR, while TCRdb's copy carries only in-frame clones and drops some. The sample holds 150,000 or so clones; around 90% are singletons and the top ten take 3.8%. On this clone: Antigen unknown.

Sequenced here: peripheral blood, sampled 28 days after the second AZD1222 dose. The receptor's source is an adult who received the AZD1222 COVID-19 vaccine.

CDR3 bases: TGTGCCAGTAGTATGACGGCTAGCGGGTCCCGCACAGATACGCAGTATTTT. Translation gives CASSMTASGSRTDTQYF. This chain links TRBV19 with TRBJ2-3; 8 nucleotides align to TRBD2. There are 17 residues in the CDR3. CDR1 is LNHDA and CDR2 is SQIVND in the germline V gene (reference sequence). V trimming: 3 bases; J trimming: 1 base; junction bases outside the gene matches: 9.